These T cell receptor beta chains were read from a single sample in a study of T cells after somatic rescue of genetic block. Produced via immunoSEQ multiplex PCR; TCRdb's table is partial and in-frame only. The sample records 50,000 to 60,000 clones, around 96% being singletons. The sample was peripheral blood mononuclear cells (PBMCs). These receptors all stem from a child under two years old. Each CDR3 is given with its conserved first and last residue. Each record gives: V gene, clone size, D gene, J gene, CDR3 DNA, CDR3 protein. A D gene is named only where the DNA matches it firmly. The size entry is marked missing in some rows and otherwise reads once, few, many or a size class.

V: TRBV6-6
size: -
D: TRBD1
J: TRBJ2-2
DNA: TGTGCCAGCAGTTACAGGGGGCGCACCGGGGAGCTGTTTTTT
CDR3: CASSYRGRTGELFF

V: TRBV18
size: -
D: -
J: TRBJ1-3
DNA: TGTGCCAGCTCACCACGGTCAACCACTGGAAACACCATATATTTT
CDR3: CASSPRSTTGNTIYF

V: TRBV6-6
size: once
D: TRBD1
J: TRBJ1-2
DNA: TGTGCCAGCAGTTACTCCAACAGGGGAGGGTATGGCTACACCTTC
CDR3: CASSYSNRGGYGYTF

V: TRBV9
size: -
D: -
J: TRBJ2-3
DNA: TGTGCCAGCAGCGTCCCCGGTCCCACAGATACGCAGTATTTT
CDR3: CASSVPGPTDTQYF

V: TRBV6-5
size: -
D: TRBD2
J: TRBJ2-3
DNA: TGTGCCAGCAGTAAGACTAGCGGGGGCACAGATACGCAGTATTTT
CDR3: CASSKTSGGTDTQYF

V: TRBV5-1
size: -
D: TRBD1
J: TRBJ2-7
DNA: TGCGCCAGCAGCTTGGACAGGGGGCGCTACGAGCAGTACTTC
CDR3: CASSLDRGRYEQYF

V: TRBV11-2
size: once
D: -
J: TRBJ1-2
DNA: TGTGCCAGCAGCTTAGCAGGGAACTATGGCTACACCTTC
CDR3: CASSLAGNYGYTF

V: TRBV7-9
size: -
D: TRBD1
J: TRBJ2-2
DNA: TGTGCCAGCTGGTCCAGGGGGCGCCCCGGGGAGCTGTTTTTT
CDR3: CASWSRGRPGELFF

V: TRBV19
size: -
D: -
J: TRBJ1-5
DNA: TGTGCCAGTAGTATACCGGACGGCCTTAATAGCAATCAGCCCCAGCATTTT
CDR3: CASSIPDGLNSNQPQHF

V: TRBV4-2
size: -
D: -
J: TRBJ1-4
DNA: TGTGCCAGCAGCCAAGGTGGACCCGCAACTAATGAAAAACTGTTTTTT
CDR3: CASSQGGPATNEKLFF

V: TRBV7-9
size: -
D: TRBD1
J: TRBJ2-7
DNA: TGTGCCAGCAGCGAGGGACAGTTCGAGCAGTACTTC
CDR3: CASSEGQFEQYF

V: TRBV10-3
size: -
D: -
J: TRBJ1-1
DNA: TGTGCCATCAGTGAGGTGATCTCCGTGAACACTGAAGCTTTCTTT
CDR3: CAISEVISVNTEAFF

V: TRBV28
size: -
D: TRBD2
J: TRBJ2-2
DNA: TGTGCCAGCAGTTCCCTATTGATAGGACTAGCGGGGAACACCGGGGAGCTGTTTTTT
CDR3: CASSSLLIGLAGNTGELFF

V: TRBV28
size: -
D: -
J: TRBJ2-3
DNA: TGTGCCAGCAGCCGAGGGGGGGATACGCAGTATTTT
CDR3: CASSRGGDTQYF

V: TRBV7-9
size: -
D: -
J: TRBJ1-2
DNA: TGTGCCAGCGGTAGGGACGTTTTTTATGGCTACACCTTC
CDR3: CASGRDVFYGYTF

V: TRBV1
size: -
D: -
J: TRBJ2-7
DNA: TGCACCAGCAGCTGGACTAGCGGGAGCTCCTACGAGCAGTACTTC
CDR3: CTSSWTSGSSYEQYF

V: TRBV7-2
size: -
D: -
J: TRBJ2-5
DNA: TGTGCCAGCAGCTTAGCATACGAGATCCGAGGGGAGACCCAGTACTTC
CDR3: CASSLAYEIRGETQYF

V: TRBV4-1
size: -
D: -
J: TRBJ2-2
DNA: TGCGCCAGCAGCCAAGATCTCCCAGCGGCGAACACCGGGGAGCTGTTTTTT
CDR3: CASSQDLPAANTGELFF

V: TRBV6-5
size: -
D: TRBD2
J: TRBJ2-7
DNA: TGTGCCAGCAGTCCCCGACTAGCGGGAGGGGGTGAGCAGTACTTC
CDR3: CASSPRLAGGGEQYF

V: TRBV7-9
size: -
D: -
J: TRBJ2-3
DNA: TGTGCCAGCAGCTTAGGAGGGGCAGATACGCAGTATTTT
CDR3: CASSLGGADTQYF

V: TRBV25-1
size: -
D: -
J: TRBJ1-4
DNA: TGTGCCAGCAGTGCTCCAACTAATGAAAAACTGTTTTTT
CDR3: CASSAPTNEKLFF

V: TRBV29-1
size: -
D: TRBD1
J: TRBJ1-2
DNA: TGCAGCGTTTCGTCCACAGGGGGCGGATATGGCTACACCTTC
CDR3: CSVSSTGGGYGYTF

V: TRBV6-6
size: -
D: -
J: TRBJ2-1
DNA: TGTGCCAGCAGTTACTCTAGAGGAAGGATCTTC
CDR3: CASSYSRGRIF

V: TRBV5-6
size: -
D: TRBD1
J: TRBJ2-1
DNA: TGTGCTAGCAGACCCCAGGGGACAGGTTTTAATGAGCAGTTCTTC
CDR3: CASRPQGTGFNEQFF

V: TRBV6-1
size: -
D: TRBD1
J: TRBJ1-5
DNA: TGTGCCAGCAGTGATCTCCCGGGACAGGGGGCTCAGCCCCAGCATTTT
CDR3: CASSDLPGQGAQPQHF

V: TRBV2
size: -
D: TRBD1
J: TRBJ2-5
DNA: TGTGCCAGCAGGGGCGGGACAGGGGTCTTGGAGACCCAGTACTTC
CDR3: CASRGGTGVLETQYF

V: TRBV6-6
size: -
D: -
J: TRBJ2-7
DNA: TGTGCCAGCAGCCCTCCCCGATCCAGGGGAGACGAGCAGTACTTC
CDR3: CASSPPRSRGDEQYF

V: TRBV27
size: -
D: TRBD1
J: TRBJ2-5
DNA: TGTGCCAGCAGTCCCGACAGGGGGGGGGAGACCCAGTACTTC
CDR3: CASSPDRGGETQYF